This TCR beta chain was captured in a study of beta chain features in type 1 diabetes (dated by TCRdb to the late 2010s). For the study in its entirety: No differences in mean age, gender distribution, total cell number or subset yield were found between patients and healthy donors. Naive and central memory subsets were obtained from all 30 or so donors, but regulatory and stem cell-like memory subsets were isolated from only 8 patients and roughly eight healthy donors. In the study, recently diagnosed type 1 diabetes patients and matched healthy donors were compared on the TCRB repertoires of their sorted circulating CD4+ T cell subsets. A total of roughly 100 million sorted cells were examined across all samples, and the number of cells per subset was strongly correlated with RNA yield. What the authors observed across the whole study: HLA sub-analyses involved small numbers of individuals, so any influence of HLA type on TCRB rearrangement remained unresolved. At VDJ recombination sites, patients with type 1 diabetes made fewer insertions and deleted more nucleotides, a pattern implying thymic rearrangement abnormalities. Shorter templates might have been favored by PCR, but patient and control samples were amplified and corrected together, so both groups would have been affected equally by any skew. Because cDNA was sequenced instead of genomic DNA, activated cells with high expression could be over-represented, although the groups did not differ in activation or CD3 levels. Type 1 diabetes patients showed a moderate but significant shortening of TCRB CDR3 length in all four CD4+ subsets. Naive, central memory and regulatory TCRB repertoires appeared more similar among patients than among healthy donors.

The entire amount of isolated RNA was reverse transcribed using the High Capacity cDNA Reverse Transcription Kit, so the sequenced TCRB transcripts were expressed ones. Naive, central memory and regulatory T cell samples underwent deep immunoSEQ sequencing, averaging approximately 3.3 million total reads per sample. Sorted cells were lysed in RLT buffer and RNA was extracted with DNase-treated RNeasy Micro or Mini kits, depending on cell number. Each cell subset was processed separately to prevent cross-contamination, with patient and healthy donor samples processed together. The immunoSEQ multiplex PCR was used to amplify TCRB sequences from cDNA, yielding 87-bp fragments that span the CDR3 region. Sequencing of the amplicons was done on the Illumina HiSeq platform. As for how the authors treated the data: Synthetic template baselines were used to correct PCR bias computationally, reads within Hamming distance 2 were collapsed, and singletons that could not be merged were discarded. By aligning reads against IMGT, V, D and J genes, CDR3 length, and insertions or deletions at six rearrangement sites were assigned. Clonotype counts were normalized to sorted cell number within each subset before computing true diversity and Gini coefficients with the tcR R package. Repertoire sharing was quantified using the overlap coefficient calculated on TCRB nucleotide sequences. TCRdb obtained this table from immuneACCESS and retained in-frame rearrangements with V and J assigned. These tables miss some clones; where compared with another copy, unresolved V genes account for less than half of the shortfall, and the remainder is unexplained. V, J and clone size are taken as reported in that table, and D and trimming were inferred from the DNA itself. The sample table records about 290,000 clones; about 8.5% of these occur just once. The top ten hold roughly 1% of the sample.

Each donor gave one peripheral blood draw, about 110 mL on average, collected into heparinised tubes. Using a panel that included CD45RO, CCR7, CD25, CD127, CD95 and CD27, naive, central memory, regulatory and stem cell-like memory CD4+ T cells were sorted on a BD FACSAria II. Purity was above 95% for every sorted population. PBMCs were isolated immediately by Lymphoprep density gradient centrifugation and stained directly without culture. To minimize batch effects, samples were stained and sorted in pairs, one healthy donor with one patient per experiment. As for this clone: The target of this receptor is not known. Base qualities are not at hand, and no much larger clone is one base apart.

Trimming accounts for 5 bases at V and 5 bases at J, while the number of junction bases matched to no gene is 8. The germline V gene supplies CDR1 SGHTA and CDR2 FQGNSA. Counted from cysteine to phenylalanine, this CDR3 has 15 amino acids. Only CDR3 DNA is held: 45 bases, read in frame from base 1. This chain joins TRBV7-2 to TRBJ2-5; the junction holds 10 bases that match TRBD2. Sequencing was performed on central memory CD4+ T cells from blood. The sequence was collected from a woman aged 18-29 years in good health. At the DNA level, the sequence is TGTGCCAGCAGCCAAACTAGCGGGACTCGGGAGACCCAGTACTTC. Translated, this gives CASSQTSGTRETQYF.